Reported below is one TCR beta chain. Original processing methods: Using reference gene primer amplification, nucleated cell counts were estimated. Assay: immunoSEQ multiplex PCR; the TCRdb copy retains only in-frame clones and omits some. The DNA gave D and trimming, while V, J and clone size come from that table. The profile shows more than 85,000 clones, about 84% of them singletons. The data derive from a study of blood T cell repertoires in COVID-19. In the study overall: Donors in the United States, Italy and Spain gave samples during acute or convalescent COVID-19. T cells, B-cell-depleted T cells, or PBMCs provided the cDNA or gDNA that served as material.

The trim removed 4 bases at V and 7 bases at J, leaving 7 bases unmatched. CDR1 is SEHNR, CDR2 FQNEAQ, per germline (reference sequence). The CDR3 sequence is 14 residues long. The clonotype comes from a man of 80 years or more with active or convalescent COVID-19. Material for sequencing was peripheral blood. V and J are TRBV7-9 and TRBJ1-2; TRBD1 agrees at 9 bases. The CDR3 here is CASSSQQGARGYTF. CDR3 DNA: TGTGCCAGCAGCTCCCAACAGGGGGCGCGTGGCTACACCTTC.